This note documents a single T cell receptor (beta chain) sequence. This entry comes from a study of blood T cell repertoires in COVID-19. Study-wide background: Donors in the United States, Italy and Spain gave samples during acute or convalescent COVID-19.

Produced via immunoSEQ multiplex PCR; TCRdb's table is partial and in-frame only. The sample has 200,000 to 250,000 clones, 75% to 85% seen once; the top ten hold less than 7.5%. CDR1 and CDR2 (germline): MDHEN, SYDVKM. The CDR3 consists of 13 residues. Trimming pared 2 bases from V and 7 bases from J, leaving 8 bases between. This clonotype originated in a woman between 45 and 60 years old with acute or convalescent COVID-19. The specimen was peripheral blood. This chain connects TRBV28 to TRBJ1-4; D may be TRBD1 (6 bases). CDR3 in DNA: TGTGCCAGCAGTTTACAGGGGACTGAAAAACTGTTTTTT. Amino acid sequence: CASSLQGTEKLFF.